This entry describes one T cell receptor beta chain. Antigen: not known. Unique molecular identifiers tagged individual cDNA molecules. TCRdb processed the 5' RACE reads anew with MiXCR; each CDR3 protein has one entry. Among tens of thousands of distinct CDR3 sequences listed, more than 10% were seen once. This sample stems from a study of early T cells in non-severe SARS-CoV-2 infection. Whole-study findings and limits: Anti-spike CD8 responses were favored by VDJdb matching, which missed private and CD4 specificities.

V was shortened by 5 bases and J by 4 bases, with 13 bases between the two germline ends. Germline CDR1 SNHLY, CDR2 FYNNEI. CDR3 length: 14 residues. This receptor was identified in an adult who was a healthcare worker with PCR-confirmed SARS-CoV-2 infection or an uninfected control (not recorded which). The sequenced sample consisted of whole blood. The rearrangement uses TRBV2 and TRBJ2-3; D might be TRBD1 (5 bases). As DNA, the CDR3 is TGTGCCAGCAGTCCCCAGGGAAGCCCAGATACGCAGTATTTT. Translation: CASSPQGSPDTQYF.